This TCR beta chain was documented in a study of blood T cell repertoires in COVID-19. On the study more broadly: Samples taken during acute and convalescent COVID-19 were collected in the United States, Italy and Spain. T cells, B-cell-depleted T cells, or PBMCs supplied cDNA or gDNA.

Concerning this clone: The sample contains more than one DNA sequence encoding this CDR3.

The CDR3 length is 13 residues. Germline V lookup: CDR1 SEHNR, CDR2 FQNEAQ (reference sequence). V was cut by 2 bases and J by 3 bases, with 7 bases left in between. Per the authors' pipeline: Amplification from reference gene primers served as the basis for estimated nucleated cell counts. Clones were read by immunoSEQ multiplex PCR, and TCRdb kept only the in-frame ones, dropping some. The V and J calls and clone size were taken over from that table, and D and trimming were inferred from the DNA. Among 130,000 to 150,000 clones listed, over 70% were seen once. The rearrangement joins TRBV7-9 to TRBJ1-1; possible D gene TRBD1, 5 bases. Input material: peripheral blood. This TCR was recovered from a man in his forties or fifties who had recovered from COVID-19. This CDR3 reads CASSLSRDTEAFF. The CDR3 region has the DNA TGTGCCAGCAGCTTAAGCAGGGACACTGAAGCTTTCTTT.